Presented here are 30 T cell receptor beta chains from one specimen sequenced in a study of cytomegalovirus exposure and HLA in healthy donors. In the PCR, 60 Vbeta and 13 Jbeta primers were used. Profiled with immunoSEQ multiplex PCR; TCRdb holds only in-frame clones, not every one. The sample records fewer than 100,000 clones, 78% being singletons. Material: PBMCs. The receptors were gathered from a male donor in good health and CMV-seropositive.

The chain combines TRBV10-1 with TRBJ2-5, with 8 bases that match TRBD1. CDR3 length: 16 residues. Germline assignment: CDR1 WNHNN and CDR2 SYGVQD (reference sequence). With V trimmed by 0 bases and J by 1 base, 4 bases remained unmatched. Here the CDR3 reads CASSESGTGGQETQYF. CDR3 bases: TGCGCCAGCAGTGAGTCGGGAACAGGGGGCCAAGAGACCCAGTACTTC.

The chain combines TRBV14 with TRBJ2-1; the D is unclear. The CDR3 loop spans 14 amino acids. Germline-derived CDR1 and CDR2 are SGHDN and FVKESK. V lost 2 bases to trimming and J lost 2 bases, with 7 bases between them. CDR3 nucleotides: TGTGCCAGCAGCCAATCAGAAGCCTACAATGAGCAGTTCTTC. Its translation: CASSQSEAYNEQFF.

The CDR3 loop is CASRRSGGSHGYTF. CDR3 nucleotides: TGTGCCAGCAGGCGTTCAGGGGGAAGTCATGGCTACACCTTC. This rearrangement joins TRBV6-5 to TRBJ1-2; 7 bases are shared with TRBD1. With 6 bases clipped from V and 6 bases from J, the junction kept 10 bases outside the gene matches. Germline V gives CDR1 MNHEY, CDR2 SVGAGI. The CDR3 is 14 amino acids.

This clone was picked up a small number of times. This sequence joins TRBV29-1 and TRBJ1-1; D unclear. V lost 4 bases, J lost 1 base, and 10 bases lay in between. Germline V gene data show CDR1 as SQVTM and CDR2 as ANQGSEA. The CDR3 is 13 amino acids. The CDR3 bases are TGCAGCGTTGCCCCAGAAACGAACACTGAAGCTTTCTTT. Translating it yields CSVAPETNTEAFF.

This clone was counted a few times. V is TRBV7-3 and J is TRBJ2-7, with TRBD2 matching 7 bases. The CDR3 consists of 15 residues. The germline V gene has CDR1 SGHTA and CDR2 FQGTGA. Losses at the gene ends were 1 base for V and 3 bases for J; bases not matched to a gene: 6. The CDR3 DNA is TGTGCCAGCAGCTTAAGCGTGGGAGGGAACTACGAGCAGTACTTC. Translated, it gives CASSLSVGGNYEQYF.

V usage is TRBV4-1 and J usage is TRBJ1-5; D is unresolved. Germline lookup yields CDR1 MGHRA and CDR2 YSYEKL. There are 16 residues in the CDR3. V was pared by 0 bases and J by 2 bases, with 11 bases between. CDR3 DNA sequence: TGCGCCAGCAGCCAAGATGGAGGGATCGGCAATCAGCCCCAGCATTTT. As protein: CASSQDGGIGNQPQHF.

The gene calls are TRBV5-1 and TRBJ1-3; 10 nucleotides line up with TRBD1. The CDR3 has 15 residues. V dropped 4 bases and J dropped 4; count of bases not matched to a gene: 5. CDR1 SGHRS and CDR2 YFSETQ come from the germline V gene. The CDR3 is CASSPGTGAGNTIYF. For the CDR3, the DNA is TGCGCCAGCAGCCCCGGGACAGGGGCAGGAAACACCATATATTTT. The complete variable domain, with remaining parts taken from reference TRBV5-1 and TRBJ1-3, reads KAGVTQTPRYLIKTRGQQVTLSCSPISGHRSVSWYQQTPGQGLQFLFEYFSETQRNKGNFPGRFSGRQFSNSRSEMNVSTLELGDSALYLCASSPGTGAGNTIYFGEGSWLTVV.

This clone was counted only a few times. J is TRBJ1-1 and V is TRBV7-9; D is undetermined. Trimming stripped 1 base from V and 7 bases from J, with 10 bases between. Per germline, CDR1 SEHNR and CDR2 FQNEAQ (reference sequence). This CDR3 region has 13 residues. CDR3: CASSLDKADEAFF. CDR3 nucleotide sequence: TGTGCCAGCAGCTTAGACAAAGCGGATGAAGCTTTCTTT.

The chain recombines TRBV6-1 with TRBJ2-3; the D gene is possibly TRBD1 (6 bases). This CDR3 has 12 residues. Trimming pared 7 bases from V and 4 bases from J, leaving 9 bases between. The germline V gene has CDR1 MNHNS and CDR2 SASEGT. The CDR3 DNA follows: TGTGCCAGCATTCAGGGGTCAGATACGCAGTATTTT. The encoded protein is CASIQGSDTQYF.

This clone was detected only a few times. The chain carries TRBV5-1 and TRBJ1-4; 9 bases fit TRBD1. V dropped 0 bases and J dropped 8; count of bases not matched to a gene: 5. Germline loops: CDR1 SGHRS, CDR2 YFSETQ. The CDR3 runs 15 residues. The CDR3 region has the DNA TGCGCCAGCAGCTTGGTGGAGGGACAGGGCGAAAAACTGTTTTTT. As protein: CASSLVEGQGEKLFF.

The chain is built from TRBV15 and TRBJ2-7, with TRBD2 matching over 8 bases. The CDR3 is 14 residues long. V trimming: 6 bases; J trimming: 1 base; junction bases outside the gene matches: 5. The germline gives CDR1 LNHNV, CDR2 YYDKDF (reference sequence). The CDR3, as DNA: TGTGCCACCAGAGCCAGCGGGAGATCCTACGAGCAGTACTTC. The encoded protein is CATRASGRSYEQYF.

CDR3 amino acids: CASSTDRDYGYTF. CDR3 nucleotides: TGTGCCAGCAGCACGGACAGAGACTATGGCTACACCTTC. V and J are TRBV28 and TRBJ1-2, with a possible D match to TRBD1 (6 bases). Trimming removed 6 bases at V and 3 bases at J, with 11 bases between. The germline V gene has CDR1 MDHEN and CDR2 SYDVKM. The CDR3 is 13 amino acids.

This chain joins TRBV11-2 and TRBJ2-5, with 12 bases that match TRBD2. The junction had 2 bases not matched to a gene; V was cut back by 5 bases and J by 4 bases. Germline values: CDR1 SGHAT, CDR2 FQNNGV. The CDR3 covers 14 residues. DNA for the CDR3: TGTGCCAGCAGCAAACTAGCGGGAGGAGAGACCCAGTACTTC. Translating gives CASSKLAGGETQYF. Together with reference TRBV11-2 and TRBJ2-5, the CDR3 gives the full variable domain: EAGVAQSPRYKIIEKRQSVAFWCNPISGHATLYWYQQILGQGPKLLIQFQNNGVVDDSQLPKDRFSAERLKGVDSTLKIQPAKLEDSAVYLCASSKLAGGETQYFGPGTRLLVL.

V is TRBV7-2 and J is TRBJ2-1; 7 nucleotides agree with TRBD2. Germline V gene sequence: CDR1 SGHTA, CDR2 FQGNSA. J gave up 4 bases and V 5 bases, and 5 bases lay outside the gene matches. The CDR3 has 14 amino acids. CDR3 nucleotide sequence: TGTGCCAGCAGCCCGGGACTAAAATACAATGAGCAGTTCTTC. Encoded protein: CASSPGLKYNEQFF.

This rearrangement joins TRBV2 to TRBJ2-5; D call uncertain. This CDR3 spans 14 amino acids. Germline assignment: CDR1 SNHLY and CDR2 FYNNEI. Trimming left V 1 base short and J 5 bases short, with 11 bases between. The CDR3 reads CASSEDSLVETQYF. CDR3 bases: TGTGCCAGCAGTGAAGACAGTCTGGTGGAGACCCAGTACTTC. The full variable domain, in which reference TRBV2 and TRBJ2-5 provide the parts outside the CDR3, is EPEVTQTPSHQVTQMGQEVILRCVPISNHLYFYWYRQILGQKVEFLVSFYNNEISEKSEIFDDQFSVERPDGSNFTLKIRSTKLEDSAMYFCASSEDSLVETQYFGPGTRLLVL.

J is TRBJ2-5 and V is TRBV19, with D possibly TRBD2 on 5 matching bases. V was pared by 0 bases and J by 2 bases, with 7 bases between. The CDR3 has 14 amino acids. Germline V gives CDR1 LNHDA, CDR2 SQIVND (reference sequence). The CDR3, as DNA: TGTGCCAGTAGTATAGACCCGGGACAAGAGACCCAGTACTTC. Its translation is CASSIDPGQETQYF.

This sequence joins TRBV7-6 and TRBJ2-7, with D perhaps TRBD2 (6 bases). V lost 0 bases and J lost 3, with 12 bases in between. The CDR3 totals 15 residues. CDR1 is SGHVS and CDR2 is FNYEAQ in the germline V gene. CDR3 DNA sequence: TGTGCCAGCAGCTTAGCGTTTAGCGGTGACTACGAGCAGTACTTC. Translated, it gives CASSLAFSGDYEQYF.

As DNA, the CDR3 is TGTGCCAGCATTTCAGGGTTGCGCGAAAAACTGTTTTTT. Protein product: CASISGLREKLFF. This chain uses TRBV28 with TRBJ1-4; TRBD1 is a possible D gene (5 bases). The V gene lost 7 bases and the J gene lost 8 bases, with 14 bases spanning the gap. Germline CDR1 and CDR2: MDHEN and SYDVKM. CDR3 size: 13 residues.

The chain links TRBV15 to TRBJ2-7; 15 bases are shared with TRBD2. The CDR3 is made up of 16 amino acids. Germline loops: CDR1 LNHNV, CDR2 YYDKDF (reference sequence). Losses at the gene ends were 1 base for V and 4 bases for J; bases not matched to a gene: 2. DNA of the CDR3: TGTGCCACCAGCAGAGGGGGACTAGCGGGAGGTTACGAGCAGTACTTC. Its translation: CATSRGGLAGGYEQYF.

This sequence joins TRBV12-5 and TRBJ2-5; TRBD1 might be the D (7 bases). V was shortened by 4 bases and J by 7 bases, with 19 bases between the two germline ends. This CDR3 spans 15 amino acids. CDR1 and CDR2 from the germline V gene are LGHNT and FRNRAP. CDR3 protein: CASGSIQGGERTQYF. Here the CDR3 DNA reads TGTGCTAGTGGTTCGATCCAGGGGGGCGAGAGGACCCAGTACTTC.

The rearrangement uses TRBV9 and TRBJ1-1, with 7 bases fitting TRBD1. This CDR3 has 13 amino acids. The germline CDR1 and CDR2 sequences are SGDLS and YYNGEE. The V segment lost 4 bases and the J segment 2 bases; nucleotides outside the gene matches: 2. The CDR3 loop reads CASSTGVNTEAFF. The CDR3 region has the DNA TGTGCCAGCAGCACAGGGGTTAACACTGAAGCTTTCTTT.

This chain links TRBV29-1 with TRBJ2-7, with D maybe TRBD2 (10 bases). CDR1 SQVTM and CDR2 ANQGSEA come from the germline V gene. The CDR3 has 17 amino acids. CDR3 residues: CILTGGELAGPSYEQYF. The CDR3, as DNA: TGCATCCTTACAGGGGGCGAACTAGCGGGACCGAGTTACGAGCAGTACTTC.

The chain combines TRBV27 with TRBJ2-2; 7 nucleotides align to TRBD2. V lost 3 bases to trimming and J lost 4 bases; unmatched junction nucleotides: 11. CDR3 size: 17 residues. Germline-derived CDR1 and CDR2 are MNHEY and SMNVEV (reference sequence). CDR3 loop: CASSLSGRGVVTGELFF. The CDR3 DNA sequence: TGTGCCAGCAGTTTGTCGGGTCGGGGGGTAGTCACCGGGGAGCTGTTTTTT.

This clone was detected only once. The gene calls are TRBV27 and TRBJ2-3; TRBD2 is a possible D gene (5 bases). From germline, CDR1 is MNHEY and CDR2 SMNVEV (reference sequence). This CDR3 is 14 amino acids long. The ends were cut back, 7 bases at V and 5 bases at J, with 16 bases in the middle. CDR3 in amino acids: CASKGLRLEDTQYF. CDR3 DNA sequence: TGTGCCAGCAAAGGACTCAGACTGGAAGATACGCAGTATTTT.

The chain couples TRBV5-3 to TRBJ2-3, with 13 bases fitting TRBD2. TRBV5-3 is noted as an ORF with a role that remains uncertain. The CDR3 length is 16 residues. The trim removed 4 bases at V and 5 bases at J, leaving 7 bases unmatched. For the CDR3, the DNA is TGTGCCAGAAGCCGCGGGACTAGCGGGGAAGGAGATACGCAGTATTTT. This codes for CARSRGTSGEGDTQYF.

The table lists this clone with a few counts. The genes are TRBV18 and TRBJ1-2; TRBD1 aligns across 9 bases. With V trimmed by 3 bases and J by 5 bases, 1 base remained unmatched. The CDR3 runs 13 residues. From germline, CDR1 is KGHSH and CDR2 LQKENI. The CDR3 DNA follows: TGTGCCAGCTCACCCGACAGGGGGTATGGCTACACCTTC. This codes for CASSPDRGYGYTF.

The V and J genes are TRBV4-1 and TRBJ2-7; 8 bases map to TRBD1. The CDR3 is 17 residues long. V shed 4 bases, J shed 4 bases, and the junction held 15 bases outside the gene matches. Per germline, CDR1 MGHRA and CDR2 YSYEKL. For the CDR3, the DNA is TGCGCCAGCAGCCGAGACAGGGGATCGTTAAACCTATACGAGCAGTACTTC. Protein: CASSRDRGSLNLYEQYF.

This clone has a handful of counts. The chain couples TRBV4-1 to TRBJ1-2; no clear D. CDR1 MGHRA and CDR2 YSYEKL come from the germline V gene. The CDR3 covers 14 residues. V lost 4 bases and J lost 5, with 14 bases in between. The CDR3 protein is CASSPVIRRYGYTF. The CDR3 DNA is TGCGCCAGCAGCCCAGTGATTAGGAGGTATGGCTACACCTTC.

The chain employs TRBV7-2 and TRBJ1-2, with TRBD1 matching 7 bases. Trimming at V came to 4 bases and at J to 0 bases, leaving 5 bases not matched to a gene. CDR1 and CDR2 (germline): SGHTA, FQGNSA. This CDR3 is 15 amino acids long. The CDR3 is CASSSLGTANYGYTF. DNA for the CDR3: TGTGCCAGCAGCTCGCTTGGGACAGCTAACTATGGCTACACCTTC.

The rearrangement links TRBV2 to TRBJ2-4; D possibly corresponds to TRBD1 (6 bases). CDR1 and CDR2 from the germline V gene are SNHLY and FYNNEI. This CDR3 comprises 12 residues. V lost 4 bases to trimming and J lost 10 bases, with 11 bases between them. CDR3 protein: CASSGTAPIQYF. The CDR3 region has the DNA TGTGCCAGCAGTGGGACAGCTCCAATTCAGTACTTC.